The clone carrying this TCR beta chain was counted once. Its antigen remains unidentified. Clones were sequenced by immunoSEQ multiplex PCR, and TCRdb holds only the in-frame ones, with some missing. Of some 2.3 million clones in the sample, approximately 93% were seen once. This specimen belongs to a study of shared clonotypes between healthy human individuals. Germline-derived CDR1 and CDR2 are MGHDK and SYGVNS. The ends were cut back, 2 bases at V and 0 bases at J, with 3 bases in the middle. The CDR3 totals 13 residues. Whole-study findings and limits: Memory subsets generally showed lower estimated richness than naive subsets.

The donors were all Caucasian adults (living in Nashville, Tennessee). The clonotype comes from a man aged 18 to 30 in good health. Some clones in this sample may be carry-over from other donors' samples. The sequenced sample was naive CD4+ T cells from PBMCs. Noted subset: CD45RA+ positively selected. The V call is TRBV25-1, the J call TRBJ2-3, with D hard to call. Here the CDR3 DNA reads TGTGCCAGCAGTGAAGCTAGCACAGATACGCAGTATTTT. This encodes CASSEASTDTQYF.